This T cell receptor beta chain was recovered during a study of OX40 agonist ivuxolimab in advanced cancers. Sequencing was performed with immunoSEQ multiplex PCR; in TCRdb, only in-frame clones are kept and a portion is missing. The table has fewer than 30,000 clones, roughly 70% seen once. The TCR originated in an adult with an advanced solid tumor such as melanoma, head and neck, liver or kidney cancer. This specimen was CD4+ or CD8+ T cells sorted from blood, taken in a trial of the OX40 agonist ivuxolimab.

The chain's CDR3 is CASSTALAGGANTGELFF. CDR3 DNA sequence: TGTGCCAGCAGCACCGCCTTGGCGGGGGGTGCGAACACCGGGGAGCTGTTTTTT. This chain uses TRBV11-2 with TRBJ2-2; 8 bases align to TRBD2. There are 18 residues in the CDR3. The V and J ends lost 5 bases and 0 bases, in that order; junction bases with no gene match: 11. Germline V gene sequence: CDR1 SGHAT, CDR2 FQNNGV. Full variable domain (outside the CDR3, taken from reference TRBV11-2 and TRBJ2-2): EAGVAQSPRYKIIEKRQSVAFWCNPISGHATLYWYQQILGQGPKLLIQFQNNGVVDDSQLPKDRFSAERLKGVDSTLKIQPAKLEDSAVYLCASSTALAGGANTGELFFGEGSRLTVL.